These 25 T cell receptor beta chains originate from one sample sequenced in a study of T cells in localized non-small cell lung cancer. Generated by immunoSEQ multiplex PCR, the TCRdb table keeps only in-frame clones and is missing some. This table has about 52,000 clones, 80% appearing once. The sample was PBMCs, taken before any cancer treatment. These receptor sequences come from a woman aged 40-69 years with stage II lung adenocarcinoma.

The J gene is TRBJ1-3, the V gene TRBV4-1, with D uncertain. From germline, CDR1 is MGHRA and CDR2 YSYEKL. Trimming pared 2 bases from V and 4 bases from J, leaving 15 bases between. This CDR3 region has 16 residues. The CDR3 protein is CASSQSSSALGNTIYF. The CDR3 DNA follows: TGCGCCAGCAGCCAATCTTCTTCAGCTCTCGGAAACACCATATATTTT.

CDR3 amino acids: CASSQEPSTVNEQFF. CDR3 sequence (DNA): TGCGCCAGCAGCCAAGAGCCCTCTACGGTGAATGAGCAGTTCTTC. V usage is TRBV4-3 and J usage is TRBJ2-1; D remains unclear. CDR1 LGHNA and CDR2 YSLEER come from the germline V gene. Trimming removed 0 bases at V and 7 bases at J, with 13 bases between. The length of the CDR3 is 15 residues.

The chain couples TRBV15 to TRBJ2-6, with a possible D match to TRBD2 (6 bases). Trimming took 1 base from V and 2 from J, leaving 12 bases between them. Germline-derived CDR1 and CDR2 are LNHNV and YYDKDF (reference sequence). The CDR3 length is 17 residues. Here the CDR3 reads CATSRAPERAGANVLTF. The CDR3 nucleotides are TGTGCCACCAGCAGAGCACCCGAGCGGGCTGGGGCCAACGTCCTGACTTTC.

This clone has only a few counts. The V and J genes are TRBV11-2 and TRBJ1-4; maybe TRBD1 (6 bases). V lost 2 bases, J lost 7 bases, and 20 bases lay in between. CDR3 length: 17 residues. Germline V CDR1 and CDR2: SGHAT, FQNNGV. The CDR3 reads CASSLYPRGERGEKLFF. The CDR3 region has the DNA TGTGCCAGCAGCTTATACCCCAGGGGCGAAAGGGGTGAAAAACTGTTTTTT.

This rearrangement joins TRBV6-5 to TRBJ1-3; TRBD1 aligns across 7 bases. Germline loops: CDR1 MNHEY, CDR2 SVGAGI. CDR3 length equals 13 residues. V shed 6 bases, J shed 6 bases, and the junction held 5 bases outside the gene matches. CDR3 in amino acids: CASSRQGENTIYF. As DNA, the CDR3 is TGTGCCAGCAGCAGACAGGGCGAAAACACCATATATTTT.

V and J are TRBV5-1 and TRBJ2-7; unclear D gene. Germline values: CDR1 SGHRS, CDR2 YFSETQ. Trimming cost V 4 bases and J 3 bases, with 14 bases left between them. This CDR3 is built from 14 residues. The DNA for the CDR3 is TGCGCCAGCAGCGGGGAAAAGAGTTTCTACGAGCAGTACTTC. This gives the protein CASSGEKSFYEQYF.

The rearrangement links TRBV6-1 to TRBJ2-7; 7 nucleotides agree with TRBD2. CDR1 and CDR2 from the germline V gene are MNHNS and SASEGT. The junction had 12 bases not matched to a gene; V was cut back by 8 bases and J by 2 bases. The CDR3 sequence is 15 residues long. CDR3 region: CASPRWGGETYEQYF. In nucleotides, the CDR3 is TGTGCCAGCCCTCGGTGGGGGGGTGAAACCTACGAGCAGTACTTC.

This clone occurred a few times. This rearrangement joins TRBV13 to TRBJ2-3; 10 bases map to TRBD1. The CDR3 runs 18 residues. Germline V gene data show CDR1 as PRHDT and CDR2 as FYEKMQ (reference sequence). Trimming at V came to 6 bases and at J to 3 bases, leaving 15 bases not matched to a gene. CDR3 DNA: TGTGCCAGCAGTTCCGGGACAGGGGAGATCCGGGGGACAGATACGCAGTATTTT. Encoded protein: CASSSGTGEIRGTDTQYF.

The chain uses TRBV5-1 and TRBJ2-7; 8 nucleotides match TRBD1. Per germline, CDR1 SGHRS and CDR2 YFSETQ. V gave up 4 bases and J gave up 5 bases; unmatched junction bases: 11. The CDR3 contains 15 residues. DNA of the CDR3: TGCGCCAGCAGCCCCATCCCGGGACAGGCCGACGAGCAGTACTTC. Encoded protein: CASSPIPGQADEQYF. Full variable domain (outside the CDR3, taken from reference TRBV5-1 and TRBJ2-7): KAGVTQTPRYLIKTRGQQVTLSCSPISGHRSVSWYQQTPGQGLQFLFEYFSETQRNKGNFPGRFSGRQFSNSRSEMNVSTLELGDSALYLCASSPIPGQADEQYFGPGTRLTVT.

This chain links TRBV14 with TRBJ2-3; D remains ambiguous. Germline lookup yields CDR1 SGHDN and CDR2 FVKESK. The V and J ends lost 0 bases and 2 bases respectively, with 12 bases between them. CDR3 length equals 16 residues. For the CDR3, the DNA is TGTGCCAGCAGCCAAGATCTGGGCGGTTTCACAGATACGCAGTATTTT. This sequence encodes CASSQDLGGFTDTQYF.

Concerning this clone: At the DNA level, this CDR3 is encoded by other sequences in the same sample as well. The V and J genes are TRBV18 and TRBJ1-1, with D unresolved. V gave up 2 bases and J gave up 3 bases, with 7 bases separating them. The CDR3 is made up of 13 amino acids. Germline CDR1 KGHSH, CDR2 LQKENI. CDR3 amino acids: CASSPGQDTEAFF. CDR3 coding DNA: TGTGCCAGCTCACCAGGGCAGGACACTGAAGCTTTCTTT.

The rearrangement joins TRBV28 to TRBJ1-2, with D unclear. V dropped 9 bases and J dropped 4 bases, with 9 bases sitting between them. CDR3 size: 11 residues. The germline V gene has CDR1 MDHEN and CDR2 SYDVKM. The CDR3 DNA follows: TGTGCCAGTCTCACTACCTATGGCTACACCTTC. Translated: CASLTTYGYTF.

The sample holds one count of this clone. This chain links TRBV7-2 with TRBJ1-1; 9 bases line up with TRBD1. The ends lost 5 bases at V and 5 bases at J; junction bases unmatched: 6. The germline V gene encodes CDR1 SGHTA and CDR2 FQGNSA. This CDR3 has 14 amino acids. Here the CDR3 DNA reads TGTGCCAGCAGCATACAGGGGGCGCGGACTGAAGCTTTCTTT. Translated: CASSIQGARTEAFF.

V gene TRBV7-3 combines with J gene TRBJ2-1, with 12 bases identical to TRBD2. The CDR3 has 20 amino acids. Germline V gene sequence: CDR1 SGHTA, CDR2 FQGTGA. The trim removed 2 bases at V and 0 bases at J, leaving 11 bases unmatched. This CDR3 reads CASSLLAGLAGYSSYNEQFF. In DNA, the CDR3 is TGTGCCAGCAGCTTACTAGCGGGACTAGCGGGTTATAGCTCCTACAATGAGCAGTTCTTC.

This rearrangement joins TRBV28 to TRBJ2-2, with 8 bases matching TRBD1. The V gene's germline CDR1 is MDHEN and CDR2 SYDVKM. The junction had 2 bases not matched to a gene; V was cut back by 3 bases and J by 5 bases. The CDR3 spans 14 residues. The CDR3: CASSFRGRTGELFF. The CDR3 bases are TGTGCCAGCAGTTTCAGGGGGCGGACCGGGGAGCTGTTTTTT.

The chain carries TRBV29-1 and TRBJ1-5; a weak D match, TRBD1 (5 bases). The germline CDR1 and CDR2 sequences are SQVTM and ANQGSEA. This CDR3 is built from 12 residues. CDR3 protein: CSAGTGNQPQHF. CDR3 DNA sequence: TGCAGTGCCGGGACGGGGAATCAGCCCCAGCATTTT.

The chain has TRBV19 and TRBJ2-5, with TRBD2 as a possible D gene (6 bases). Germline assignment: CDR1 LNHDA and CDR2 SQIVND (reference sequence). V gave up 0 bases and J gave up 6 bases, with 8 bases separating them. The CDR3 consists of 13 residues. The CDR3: CASSIDGGQTQYF. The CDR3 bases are TGTGCCAGTAGTATAGACGGGGGACAGACCCAGTACTTC.

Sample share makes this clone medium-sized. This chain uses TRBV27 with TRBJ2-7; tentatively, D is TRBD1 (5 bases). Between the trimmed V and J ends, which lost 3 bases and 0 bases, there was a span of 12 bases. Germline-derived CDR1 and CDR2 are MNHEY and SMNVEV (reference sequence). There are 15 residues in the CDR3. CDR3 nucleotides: TGTGCCAGCAGTTTTGGTCAGGGCCCCTCCTACGAGCAGTACTTC. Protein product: CASSFGQGPSYEQYF.

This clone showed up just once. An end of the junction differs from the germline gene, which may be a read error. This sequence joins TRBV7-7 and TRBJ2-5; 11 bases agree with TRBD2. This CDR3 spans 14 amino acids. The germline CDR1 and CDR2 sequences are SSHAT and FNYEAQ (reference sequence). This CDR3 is CASSLAGGPETQYF. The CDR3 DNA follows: TGTGCTAGCAGCTTAGCGGGGGGGCCTGAGACCCAGTACTTC.

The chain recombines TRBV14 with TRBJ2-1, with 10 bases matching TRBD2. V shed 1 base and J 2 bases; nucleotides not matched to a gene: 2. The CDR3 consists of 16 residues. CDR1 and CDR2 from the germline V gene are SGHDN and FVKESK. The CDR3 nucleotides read TGTGCCAGCAGCCAAGGAAGCGGGGGGGCCTACAATGAGCAGTTCTTC. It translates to CASSQGSGGAYNEQFF.

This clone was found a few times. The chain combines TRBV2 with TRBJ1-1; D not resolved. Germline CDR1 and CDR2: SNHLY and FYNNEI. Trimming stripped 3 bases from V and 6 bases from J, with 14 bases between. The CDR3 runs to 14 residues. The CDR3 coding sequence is TGTGCCAGCAGTGAGGGGTCTTTCAGCCCTGAAGCTTTCTTT. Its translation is CASSEGSFSPEAFF. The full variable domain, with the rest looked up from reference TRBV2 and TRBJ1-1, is EPEVTQTPSHQVTQMGQEVILRCVPISNHLYFYWYRQILGQKVEFLVSFYNNEISEKSEIFDDQFSVERPDGSNFTLKIRSTKLEDSAMYFCASSEGSFSPEAFFGQGTRLTVV.

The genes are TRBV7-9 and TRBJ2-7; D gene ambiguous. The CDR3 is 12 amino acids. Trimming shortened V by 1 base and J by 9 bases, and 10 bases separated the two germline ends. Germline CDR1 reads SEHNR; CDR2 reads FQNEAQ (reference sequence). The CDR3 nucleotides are TGTGCCAGCAGCTTAGGAGACACGGGGCAGTACTTC. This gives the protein CASSLGDTGQYF.

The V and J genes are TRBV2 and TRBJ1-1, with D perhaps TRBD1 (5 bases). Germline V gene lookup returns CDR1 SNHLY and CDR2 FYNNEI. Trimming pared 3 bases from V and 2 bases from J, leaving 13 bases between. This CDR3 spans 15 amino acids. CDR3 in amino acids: CASSDFGTANTEAFF. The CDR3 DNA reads TGTGCCAGCAGTGATTTCGGGACGGCTAACACTGAAGCTTTCTTT.

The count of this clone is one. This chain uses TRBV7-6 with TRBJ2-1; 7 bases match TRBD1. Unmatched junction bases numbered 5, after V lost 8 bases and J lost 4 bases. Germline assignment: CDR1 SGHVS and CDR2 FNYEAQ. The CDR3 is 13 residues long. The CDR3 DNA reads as TGTGCCAGCGGACAGGAGTTATACAATGAGCAGTTCTTC. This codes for CASGQELYNEQFF.

The chain's CDR3 is CASSERGYQPQHF. The DNA for the CDR3 is TGTGCCAGCAGTGAGCGAGGGTATCAGCCCCAGCATTTT. The rearrangement joins TRBV2 to TRBJ1-5, with D uncertain. Germline V gene data show CDR1 as SNHLY and CDR2 as FYNNEI. The CDR3 length is 13 residues. V was pared by 3 bases and J by 5 bases, with 8 bases between.